This entry concerns a single T cell receptor beta chain. This clonotype showed up many times. Its antigen is still unknown. Base-call qualities are not available, and no considerably larger clone is one nucleotide away. The sample originates from a study of neurological immune-mediated disorders (dated by TCRdb to the late 2010s). Describing the broader study: Of the roughly 34 multiple sclerosis patients, about 31 had relapsing-remitting MS and 3 had secondary progressive MS. The cohort comprised about 70 subjects: around 15 HAM/TSP patients, around 35 multiple sclerosis patients and approximately 20 healthy controls. The study compared peripheral blood TCR-beta repertoires of HTLV-I-associated myelopathy (HAM/TSP) patients, multiple sclerosis patients and healthy controls using UMI-based sequencing. Longitudinal samples, technical triplicates and paired sorted CD4+ and CD8+ T-cell subsets, alongside PBMC samples, were included among the roughly 100 TCR-beta libraries.

CDR1 and CDR2, per the germline V gene, are MNHNS and SASEGT. V is pared back by 1 base and J by 1 base, with 10 bases lying between the germline termini. The CDR3 numbers 15 residues from cysteine through phenylalanine. Of all the DNA, just the CDR3 is kept, 45 bases in frame from base 1. For the unsorted PBMC libraries, 2 million PBMCs were stored in RNAlater at -80 degrees C until RNA extraction and were used to generate the libraries. Multiple sclerosis patients were enrolled in a US clinical protocol evaluating disease progression by magnetic resonance imaging. Peripheral blood was subjected to Ficoll-Hypaque density gradient centrifugation to isolate PBMCs, which were then cryopreserved in liquid nitrogen. cDNA was synthesized by template-switch 5'RACE using a primer carrying a 10-nucleotide random unique molecular identifier by which each TCR transcript was tagged. Over 180 million TCR-beta sequences, covering 15-18 subjects, were produced in each sequencing run. The RNeasy kit was used for extraction of total RNA. TCR-beta VDJ regions were amplified with primers for the TCR constant region and the 5'RACE anchor, using the KAPA Real-time Library Amplification kit. A first PCR added sample indexes and Illumina adaptors, and a second PCR then raised library yield. After purification with Ampure beads, the TCR product of roughly 650 bp was size-selected on a 2% E-gel SizeSelection system. Before pooling, library quality was assessed on a Bioanalyzer, concentration was determined with Qubit, and library quantification was performed with the Kapa Library Quantification kit. An Illumina HiSeq 2500 was used to sequence the libraries paired-end at 2 x 150 bp. To increase sequence diversity, roughly 24-32% phiX was spiked into each library pool. The study's own analysis went as follows. The quality-filtered reads were processed with the UMI-based MiGEC pipeline, whose error correction step removed more than 90% of the raw TCR sequences. VDJ genes were aligned to IMGT germline references, and clonotypes were defined by unique CDR3 amino acid sequence plus V-J genes. VDJtools evaluated clonal expansion, Shannon diversity and CDR3 relatedness (CalcPairwiseDistances, ClusterSamples); CLCbio workbench built phylogenetic trees. Using coefficient-of-variation modelling across technical triplicates, the study counted a clone as expanded if it had at least 8 unique UMIs. TCRdb trimmed the raw reads at Q25, called clones with MiXCR and kept productive beta chains. CDR3 protein duplicates are merged, each entry listing the most common genes and DNA. TCRdb's processing, not the authors', yielded these V and J calls. This sample gives 80,000 to 100,000 distinct CDR3 sequences in total; under 4.5% of them show up just once. Roughly 2.9% of the sample goes to the ten largest clones.

Summary of the overall study and its limitations: In a phylogenetic analysis, the repertoires of 18 out of 34 MS patients fell into a single cluster of related CDR3 sequences, pointing to a possible signature at the repertoire level. Expanded clones from different subjects shared no identical CDR3 amino acid sequences, which suggests that TCR-beta repertoires were private in all groups. No association of the MS cluster with clinical or MRI features was observed, and the need for larger cohorts was stated by the authors. The highest TCR clonal expansion was observed in HAM/TSP patients, whereas the lowest was observed in MS patients, even when compared with healthy controls.

This TCR came from a woman aged 50 to 65 with multiple sclerosis. Sequencing was performed on PBMCs. The chain couples TRBV6-1 to TRBJ1-1; no confident D gene assignment can be made. The CDR3 is CASSEGRISNTEAFF. The nucleotide sequence reads as follows: TGTGCCAGCAGTGAAGGACGTATCTCGAACACTGAAGCTTTCTTT.